This T cell receptor beta chain was captured in a study of blood T cell dynamics during melanoma immunotherapy. The CDR3 runs 13 residues. Germline V CDR1 and CDR2: MNHEY, SMNVEV (reference sequence). The V end was cut by 5 bases, the J end by 7 bases, with 15 bases between. For sorted CD8+ subsets, all extracted DNA was loaded. The protocol was immunoSEQ multiplex PCR, while the TCRdb copy is restricted to in-frame clones and leaves out a portion. This table holds roughly 4,600 clones, roughly 96% found once. Noted time point: pre-treatment baseline. Response was assessed by RECIST 1.1 at 12 weeks, except two rapid progressors. Patients had no prior systemic cancer treatment, immunosuppressants or other active cancers.

This chain links TRBV27 with TRBJ2-7; D may correspond to TRBD1 or TRBD2 (5 bases each). The origin of this receptor is a human donor with melanoma. The sequencing used effector memory CD8+ T cells from blood, collected from a patient treated with checkpoint blockade. CDR3 coding DNA: TGTGCCAGCAGTCGGGGCAGCCCTCGGGAGCAGTACTTC. Protein product: CASSRGSPREQYF.